This TCR beta chain comes out of a study of CD4+ T cells in melanoma. Measured with immunoSEQ multiplex PCR; TCRdb has only the in-frame clones, and not every one. The sample contains roughly 16,000 clones, 70% to 80% of which appear only once. As regards this clone: The antigen remains unidentified.

Overall study findings and caveats: Diverse differentiation states were reported for melanoma neoantigen-specific CD4+ T cells. CD8+ T cell, macrophage and B cell function reportedly correlated with neoantigen-specific CD4+ T cells.

V lost 4 bases to trimming and J lost 5 bases, with 18 bases between them. Germline V gene lookup returns CDR1 SGDLS and CDR2 YYNGEE. The CDR3 spans 16 residues. The sequence came from a human donor with melanoma. The sequencing input was cells from a culture (not recorded whether cultured in vitro). The V gene is TRBV9, the J gene TRBJ2-2; tentative D call: TRBD2 (6 bases). The CDR3 sequence is CASSPRASEYTGELFF. Written as DNA, the CDR3 is TGTGCCAGCAGCCCCCGGGCTAGCGAATATACCGGGGAGCTGTTTTTT.